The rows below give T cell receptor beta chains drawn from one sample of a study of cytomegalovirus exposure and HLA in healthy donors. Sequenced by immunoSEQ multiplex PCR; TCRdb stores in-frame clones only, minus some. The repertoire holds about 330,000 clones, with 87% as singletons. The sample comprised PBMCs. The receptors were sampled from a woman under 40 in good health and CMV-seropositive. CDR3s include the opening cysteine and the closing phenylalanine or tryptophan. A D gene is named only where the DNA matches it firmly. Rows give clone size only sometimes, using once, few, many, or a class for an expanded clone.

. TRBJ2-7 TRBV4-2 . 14 CASSQSRVGYEQYF TGTGCCAGCAGCCAGTCCAGGGTGGGCTACGAGCAGTACTTC
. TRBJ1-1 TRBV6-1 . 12 CATTSWNTEAFF TGTGCCACTACATCTTGGAACACTGAAGCTTTCTTT
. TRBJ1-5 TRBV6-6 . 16 CASSYSSGISNQPQHF TGTGCCAGCAGTTACTCGTCAGGGATTAGCAATCAGCCCCAGCATTTT
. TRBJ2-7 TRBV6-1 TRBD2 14 CASSEVAGGDEQYF TGTGCCAGCAGTGAGGTAGCGGGAGGAGACGAGCAGTACTTC
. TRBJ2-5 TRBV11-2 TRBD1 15 CASRRPGQTQETQYF TGTGCCAGCAGGAGACCGGGACAGACACAAGAGACCCAGTACTTC
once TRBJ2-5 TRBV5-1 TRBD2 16 CASSPGLAGVGVTQYF TGCGCCAGCAGCCCGGGACTAGCGGGAGTAGGAGTGACCCAGTACTTC
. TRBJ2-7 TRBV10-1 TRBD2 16 CASSGWTSGPGGEQYF TGCGCCAGCAGTGGGTGGACTAGCGGACCTGGAGGCGAGCAGTACTTC
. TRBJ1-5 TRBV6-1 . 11 CASSMTQPQHF TGTGCCAGCAGTATGACTCAGCCCCAGCATTTT
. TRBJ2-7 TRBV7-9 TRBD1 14 CASSLLRGPGEQYF TGTGCCAGCAGCTTACTCAGGGGGCCTGGCGAGCAGTACTTC
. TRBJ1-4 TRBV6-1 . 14 CASSEMSNNEKLFF TGTGCCAGCAGTGAAATGAGTAATAATGAAAAACTGTTTTTT
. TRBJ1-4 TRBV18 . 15 CASSPLRDPGEKLFF TGTGCCAGCTCACCATTAAGGGACCCTGGGGAAAAACTGTTTTTT
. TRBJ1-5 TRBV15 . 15 CATSRDAGGQGPQHF TGTGCCACCAGCAGAGATGCAGGCGGTCAAGGGCCCCAGCATTTT
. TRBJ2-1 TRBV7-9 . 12 CAGGGTYNEQFF TGTGCGGGTGGAGGAACCTACAATGAGCAGTTCTTC
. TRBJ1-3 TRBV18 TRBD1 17 CASSPLAGGAGGNTIYF TGTGCCAGCTCACCATTGGCAGGGGGCGCCGGTGGAAACACCATATATTTT
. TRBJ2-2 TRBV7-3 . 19 CASSLTLDPKMRKTRELFF TGTGCCAGCAGCTTAACGTTGGACCCGAAAATGAGAAAGACCCGGGAGCTGTTTTTT
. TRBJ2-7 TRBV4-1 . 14 CASSQETGNYEQYF TGCGCCAGCAGCCAAGAGACGGGAAACTACGAGCAGTACTTC
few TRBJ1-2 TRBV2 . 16 CASKRARGGKDYGYTF TGTGCCAGCAAACGGGCTAGGGGAGGGAAGGACTATGGCTACACCTTC
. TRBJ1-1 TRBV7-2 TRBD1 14 CASRRTGAVPEAFF TGTGCCAGCAGAAGAACAGGGGCGGTCCCTGAAGCTTTCTTT
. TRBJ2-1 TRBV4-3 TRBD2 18 CASSQGGIAGGVYNEQFF TGCGCCAGCAGCCAAGGTGGAATAGCGGGAGGGGTCTACAATGAGCAGTTCTTC
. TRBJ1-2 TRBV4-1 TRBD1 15 CASSDGTGPSYGYTF TGCGCCAGCAGCGACGGGACAGGCCCTTCCTATGGCTACACCTTC
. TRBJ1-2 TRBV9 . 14 CASRGDTSNYGYTF TGTGCCAGCAGGGGGGACACCAGTAACTATGGCTACACCTTC
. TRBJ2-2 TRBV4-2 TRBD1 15 CASSQPGQETGELFF TGTGCCAGCAGCCAACCGGGACAGGAAACCGGGGAGCTGTTTTTT